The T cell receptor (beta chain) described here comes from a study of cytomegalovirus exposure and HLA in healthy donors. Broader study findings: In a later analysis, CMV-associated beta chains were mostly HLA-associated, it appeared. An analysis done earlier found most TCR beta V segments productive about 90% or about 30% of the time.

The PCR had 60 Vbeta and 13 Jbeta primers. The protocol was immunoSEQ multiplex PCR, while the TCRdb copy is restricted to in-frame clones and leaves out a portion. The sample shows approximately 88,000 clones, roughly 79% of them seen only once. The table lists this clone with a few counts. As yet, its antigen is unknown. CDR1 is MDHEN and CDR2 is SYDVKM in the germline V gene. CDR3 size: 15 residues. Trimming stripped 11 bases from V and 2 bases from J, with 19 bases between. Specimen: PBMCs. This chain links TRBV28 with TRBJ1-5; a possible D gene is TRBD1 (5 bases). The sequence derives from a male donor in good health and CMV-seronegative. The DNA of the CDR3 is TGTGCCGGAGGGACTGTTCTAACGCGCAATCAGCCCCAGCATTTT. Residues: CAGGTVLTRNQPQHF.